These 2 T cell receptor beta chains were all obtained from the same sample, sequenced in a study of cytomegalovirus exposure and HLA in healthy donors. Clones were sequenced by immunoSEQ multiplex PCR, and TCRdb holds only the in-frame ones, with some missing. The data show approximately 180,000 clones, around 86% seen once. Sequencing was done on a sample of PBMCs. The receptors shown here come from a woman between 18 and 29 years old in good health and CMV-seronegative.

The V gene is TRBV29-1, the J gene TRBJ1-2; 9 bases match TRBD1. This CDR3 has 13 amino acids. V shed 4 bases and J 4 bases; nucleotides not matched to a gene: 4. Per germline, CDR1 SQVTM and CDR2 ANQGSEA. The CDR3 DNA reads as TGCAGCGTTGTAACAGGGGGCGGCTATGGCTACACCTTC. Translating it yields CSVVTGGGYGYTF.

The rearrangement links TRBV28 to TRBJ1-1; D call uncertain. The CDR3 contains 13 residues. V gave up 6 bases and J gave up 0 bases, with 8 bases separating them. CDR1 MDHEN and CDR2 SYDVKM come from the germline V gene. The chain's CDR3 is CASSATLNTEAFF. The CDR3 DNA reads as TGTGCCAGCAGCGCCACACTGAACACTGAAGCTTTCTTT. Drawing the rest from reference TRBV28 and TRBJ1-1, the complete variable domain is DVKVTQSSRYLVKRTGEKVFLECVQDMDHENMFWYRQDPGLGLRLIYFSYDVKMKEKGDIPEGYSVSREKKERFSLILESASTNQTSMYLCASSATLNTEAFFGQGTRLTVV.